What follows describes a single TCR beta chain. Antigen specificity is unknown. The junction departs from germline at one end; a sequencing error may be responsible. The data belong to a study of T cells in Graves' hyperthyroidism and ophthalmopathy. Study-wide results and limits: A model of 13 V-J features distinguished ophthalmopathy from stable hyperthyroidism.

This CDR3 has 14 residues. Germline V gene data show CDR1 as SGDLS and CDR2 as YYNGEE. RNA transcripts yielded amplified TCR beta CDR3 regions. First-round RT-PCR targeting the TCR CDR3 was performed with the HTBI primer set. TCRdb fed the multiplex PCR reads into MiXCR, producing one record per CDR3 protein. There are over 500,000 distinct CDR3 sequences in the sample; about 16% occur only once, and over 25% lies in the top ten. V and J are TRBV9 and TRBJ2-5; D possibly corresponds to TRBD1 (6 bases). Sequencing was done on a sample of blood. This receptor was obtained from a young woman with Graves' ophthalmopathy. The CDR3 DNA sequence: TGCGCCAGCAGCCCCAGGGGACGGCAAGAGACCCAGTACTTC. Translating gives CASSPRGRQETQYF.